This T cell receptor beta chain emerged from a study of blood T cells in healthy people across ages. The extraction recovered at least 6 micrograms of total RNA per sample. Findings and limits, study-wide: Donor CMV infection status was unknown, possibly confounding age-related changes in expanded clonotypes. Compared with aged donors, long-lived donors showed fewer expanded clones, suggesting selection.

With respect to this clonotype: What it binds is unknown.

Using a J-beta primer mix together with a sample-barcoded 5' primer, a second PCR was run for roughly 7 to 11 cycles. Carrying 12 random nucleotides, a template-switch adaptor labeled each individual cDNA molecule. TCRdb used MiXCR to reprocess the 5' RACE reads, holding one entry per CDR3 protein. Among some 1.1 million distinct CDR3 sequences, about two fifths were seen once, and the ten largest hold around 13%. Between the trimmed V and J ends, which lost 6 bases and 3 bases, there was a span of 14 bases. This CDR3 has 14 amino acids. The V call is TRBV12-3 or TRBV12-4, the J call TRBJ1-1; no reliable D call. The sample comprised blood. This receptor was identified in a man younger than 30 in good health. CDR3 sequence reads: CASSAGSLYTEAFF. The CDR3 DNA is TGTGCCAGCAGCGCCGGGAGTTTGTACACTGAAGCTTTCTTT.